The rows below give T cell receptor beta chains drawn from one sample of a study of regulatory T cells in long-lasting Graves disease. TCRdb re-analysed the multiplex PCR reads in MiXCR, keeping a single row per CDR3 protein. Found here are under 500,000 distinct CDR3 sequences, less than 25% of them singletons; the top ten hold less than 25%. Sequences were derived from peripheral blood mononuclear cells (PBMCs), sampled when the disease was refractory, from a patient treated with antithyroid drugs. Source of these receptors: a female donor with Graves disease. Both conserved end residues are part of each CDR3. The D gene is left open where the match is weak. Clone sizes are given selectively: once, few, many, or a class where the clone is expanded.

V: TRBV7-9; D: -; J: TRBJ2-7; length: 13; size: many; CDR3: CASSPRGGTEQYF; DNA: TGTGCCAGCAGCCCCCGGGGAGGCACCGAGCAGTACTTC
V: TRBV12-3/TRBV12-4; D: TRBD1; J: TRBJ1-1; length: 14; size: many; CDR3: CASRRTGLNTEAFF; DNA: TGTGCCAGCAGGAGGACAGGGTTGAACACTGAAGCTTTCTTT
V: TRBV29-1; D: -; J: TRBJ1-5; length: 14; size: many; CDR3: CSVVEGQINQPQHF; DNA: TGCAGCGTTGTTGAAGGACAGATCAATCAGCCCCAGCATTTT
V: TRBV7-2; D: TRBD2; J: TRBJ2-7; length: 14; size: -; CDR3: CASLPGLGSYEQYF; DNA: TGTGCCAGCCTCCCGGGACTAGGCTCCTACGAGCAGTACTTC
V: TRBV7-2; D: -; J: TRBJ1-5; length: 14; size: many; CDR3: CASSLGPQGEPQHF; DNA: TGTGCCAGCAGCTTAGGACCCCAGGGTGAGCCCCAGCATTTT
V: TRBV10-3; D: TRBD1; J: TRBJ2-4; length: 15; size: -; CDR3: CAISPGQGTKNIQYF; DNA: TGTGCCATCAGCCCGGGACAGGGGACCAAAAACATTCAGTACTTC
V: TRBV28; D: TRBD2; J: TRBJ2-5; length: 15; size: many; CDR3: CASRQPGLAGETQYF; DNA: TGTGCCAGCAGACAACCGGGACTAGCGGGAGAGACCCAGTACTTC
V: TRBV6-2/TRBV6-3; D: -; J: TRBJ1-4; length: 12; size: many; CDR3: CASSVIGEKLFF; DNA: TGTGCCAGCAGTGTAATCGGAGAAAAACTGTTTTTT
V: TRBV28; D: -; J: TRBJ1-3; length: 14; size: -; CDR3: CASRRSLSGNTIYF; DNA: TGTGCCAGCAGACGAAGCCTCTCTGGAAACACCATATATTTT
V: TRBV28; D: -; J: TRBJ1-1; length: 12; size: many; CDR3: CASSPKVAEAFF; DNA: TGTGCCAGCAGTCCAAAGGTAGCTGAAGCTTTCTTT
V: TRBV7-9; D: TRBD1; J: TRBJ1-2; length: 11; size: few; CDR3: CASSAGQGGTF; DNA: TGTGCCAGCAGCGCGGGACAGGGGGGCACCTTC
V: TRBV28; D: TRBD1; J: TRBJ1-1; length: 15; size: -; CDR3: CASSESRGQGTEALF; DNA: TGTGCCAGCAGTGAGTCCAGGGGGCAGGGCACTGAAGCCCTCTTT
V: TRBV7-9; D: -; J: TRBJ2-5; length: 14; size: many; CDR3: CASSRPLEKETQYF; DNA: TGTGCCAGCAGCCGTCCTCTGGAGAAAGAGACCCAGTACTTC
V: TRBV7-2; D: -; J: TRBJ1-2; length: 16; size: many; CDR3: CASSLKGTRMGYSYTF; DNA: TGTGCCAGCAGCTTAAAGGGAACTCGAATGGGATATAGCTACACCTTC
V: TRBV11-3; D: TRBD2; J: TRBJ2-2; length: 17; size: few; CDR3: CASSLFTGLANTGELFF; DNA: TGTGCCAGCAGCTTGTTTACAGGACTAGCGAACACCGGGGAGCTGTTTTTT
V: TRBV6-1; D: TRBD1; J: TRBJ2-7; length: 14; size: -; CDR3: CASKVQGVVGEQYF; DNA: TGTGCCAGCAAAGTACAGGGGGTGGTGGGCGAGCAGTACTTC
V: TRBV27; D: -; J: TRBJ2-7; length: 13; size: once; CDR3: CASSSPSFYEQYF; DNA: TGTGCCAGCAGTTCCCCGAGCTTCTACGAGCAGTACTTC
V: TRBV7-2; D: -; J: TRBJ2-5; length: 14; size: few; CDR3: CASSLAQGGGTQYF; DNA: TGTGCCAGCAGCTTAGCTCAGGGCGGAGGGACCCAGTACTTC
V: TRBV7-9; D: TRBD2; J: TRBJ2-7; length: 15; size: many; CDR3: CASSPGTSGTHEQYF; DNA: TGTGCCAGCAGCCCGGGGACTAGCGGGACCCACGAGCAGTACTTC
V: TRBV19; D: TRBD1; J: TRBJ2-2; length: 16; size: -; CDR3: CASSDRDRGYTGELFF; DNA: TGTGCCAGTAGTGACCGGGACAGGGGGTACACCGGGGAGCTGTTTTTT
V: TRBV29-1; D: -; J: TRBJ1-4; length: 14; size: few; CDR3: CSVGTAPTNEKLFF; DNA: TGCAGCGTTGGGACAGCCCCAACTAATGAAAAACTGTTTTTT
V: TRBV24-1; D: -; J: TRBJ1-1; length: 13; size: many; CDR3: CATSGGVNTETFF; DNA: TGTGCCACCAGTGGAGGGGTCAACACTGAAACTTTCTTT
V: TRBV29-1; D: -; J: TRBJ2-6; length: 14; size: -; CDR3: CSVHQGAGANVLTF; DNA: TGCAGCGTTCACCAGGGAGCTGGGGCCAACGTCCTGACTTTC
V: TRBV28; D: TRBD2; J: TRBJ2-7; length: 15; size: many; CDR3: CASSPGTSDSYEQYF; DNA: TGTGCCAGCAGCCCCGGGACTAGCGACTCCTACGAGCAGTACTTC
V: TRBV5-6; D: -; J: TRBJ2-5; length: 16; size: -; CDR3: CASSFVGTPRGETQYF; DNA: TGTGCCAGCAGCTTCGTCGGGACACCGAGGGGGGAGACCCAGTACTTC
V: TRBV3-1; D: -; J: TRBJ1-6; length: 15; size: many; CDR3: CASSPTRGFNSPLHF; DNA: TGTGCCAGCAGCCCTACCCGGGGATTTAATTCACCCCTCCACTTT
V: TRBV6-1; D: -; J: TRBJ1-1; length: 13; size: many; CDR3: CASSERVGTEAFF; DNA: TGTGCCAGCAGTGAACGGGTTGGTACTGAAGCTTTCTTT
V: TRBV20-1; D: -; J: TRBJ1-6; length: 15; size: -; CDR3: CSAAGQIGYNSPLHF; DNA: TGCAGTGCCGCCGGACAGATTGGTTACAATTCACCCCTCCACTTT
V: TRBV18; D: TRBD1; J: TRBJ2-5; length: 14; size: many; CDR3: CASSPTGDGETQYF; DNA: TGTGCCAGCTCACCGACAGGGGATGGGGAGACCCAGTACTTC
V: TRBV12-3/TRBV12-4; D: -; J: TRBJ2-5; length: 17; size: many; CDR3: CASSLNPWGGAQETQYF; DNA: TGTGCCAGCAGTTTGAACCCTTGGGGGGGCGCCCAAGAGACCCAGTACTTC
V: TRBV19; D: -; J: TRBJ2-4; length: 16; size: few; CDR3: CASSIGGTIAKNIQYF; DNA: TGTGCCAGTAGTATTGGCGGGACAATAGCCAAAAACATTCAGTACTTC
V: TRBV20-1; D: -; J: TRBJ2-5; length: 13; size: medium-sized; CDR3: CSASVANLETQYF; DNA: TGCAGTGCTAGCGTGGCAAATCTAGAGACCCAGTACTTC
V: TRBV7-9; D: -; J: TRBJ2-7; length: 13; size: -; CDR3: CASTNLGGVEQYF; DNA: TGTGCCAGCACCAATTTGGGGGGAGTCGAGCAGTACTTC
V: TRBV12-3/TRBV12-4; D: -; J: TRBJ2-7; length: 15; size: many; CDR3: CASSADYPSSYEQYF; DNA: TGTGCCAGCAGTGCAGACTACCCATCTTCCTACGAGCAGTACTTC
V: TRBV18; D: -; J: TRBJ1-1; length: 12; size: -; CDR3: CAGSPKGTEAFF; DNA: TGTGCCGGCTCACCAAAGGGCACTGAAGCTTTCTTT
V: TRBV9; D: -; J: TRBJ2-7; length: 15; size: -; CDR3: CASSTKGGNRYEQYF; DNA: TGTGCCAGCAGCACAAAGGGCGGGAATCGCTACGAGCAGTACTTC
V: TRBV6-2/TRBV6-3; D: -; J: TRBJ1-1; length: 10; size: once; CDR3: CAIPGPEAFF; DNA: TGTGCCATCCCCGGGCCAGAAGCTTTCTTT
V: TRBV7-2; D: TRBD1; J: TRBJ1-1; length: 15; size: -; CDR3: CASSPGQVMNTEAFF; DNA: TGTGCCAGCAGCCCTGGACAGGTAATGAACACTGAAGCTTTCTTT
V: TRBV11-1; D: -; J: TRBJ1-4; length: 15; size: many; CDR3: CASSRTVATNEKLFF; DNA: TGTGCCAGCAGCAGGACAGTTGCAACTAATGAAAAACTGTTTTTT
V: TRBV7-9; D: TRBD1; J: TRBJ1-1; length: 15; size: few; CDR3: CASSPWTGGNTEAFF; DNA: TGTGCCAGCAGCCCTTGGACAGGGGGCAACACTGAAGCTTTCTTT
V: TRBV5-1; D: TRBD1; J: TRBJ2-2; length: 18; size: many; CDR3: CASSDRQGASANTGELFF; DNA: TGCGCCAGCAGCGATCGGCAGGGGGCTAGCGCCAACACCGGGGAGCTGTTTTTT
V: TRBV7-3; D: TRBD1; J: TRBJ2-5; length: 16; size: few; CDR3: CASSPGGQGSSETQYF; DNA: TGTGCCAGCTCACCCGGGGGACAGGGTAGTTCTGAGACCCAGTACTTC
V: TRBV4-1; D: -; J: TRBJ1-4; length: 18; size: few; CDR3: CASSQDLGWARIAEKLFF; DNA: TGCGCCAGCAGCCAAGATTTGGGGTGGGCCCGGATTGCGGAAAAACTGTTTTTT
V: TRBV28; D: -; J: TRBJ1-3; length: 11; size: few; CDR3: CASSAGNTIYF; DNA: TGTGCCAGCAGTGCGGGGAACACCATATATTTT
V: TRBV6-1; D: TRBD1; J: TRBJ2-7; length: 15; size: -; CDR3: CATEMGQEASYEQYF; DNA: TGTGCCACCGAGATGGGACAGGAGGCGTCCTACGAGCAGTACTTC
V: TRBV7-2; D: -; J: TRBJ1-1; length: 14; size: few; CDR3: CASSPGASGTKAFF; DNA: TGTGCCAGCAGCCCCGGGGCCTCCGGGACAAAAGCTTTCTTT
V: TRBV12-3/TRBV12-4; D: TRBD2; J: TRBJ2-7; length: 16; size: few; CDR3: CASSPPPGGSSYEQYF; DNA: TGTGCCAGCAGCCCCCCCCCGGGAGGGAGCTCCTACGAGCAGTACTTC
V: TRBV28; D: -; J: TRBJ1-6; length: 15; size: many; CDR3: CASSLGTWGGSPLHF; DNA: TGTGCCAGCAGTTTAGGGACTTGGGGAGGTTCACCCCTCCACTTT
V: TRBV5-6; D: TRBD1; J: TRBJ1-3; length: 18; size: -; CDR3: CASSLNLGGQPSGNTIYF; DNA: TGTGCCAGCAGCTTGAATCTTGGGGGACAGCCCTCTGGAAACACCATATATTTT
V: TRBV28; D: TRBD1; J: TRBJ1-6; length: 14; size: many; CDR3: CASSLSDRGTPLHF; DNA: TGTGCCAGCAGTTTATCCGACAGGGGAACACCCCTCCACTTT